The 8 T cell receptor beta chains below were found in one sample sequenced in a study of cytomegalovirus exposure and HLA in healthy donors. 60 Vbeta and 13 Jbeta primers were used in PCR. TCRdb keeps only in-frame clones here, not all; method: immunoSEQ multiplex PCR. The sample holds about 160,000 clones, about 72% seen once. The sequencing sample was made of PBMCs. All receptors come from a man in his 60s in good health and CMV-seronegative.

The chain joins TRBV7-2 to TRBJ1-5; perhaps TRBD1 as D (5 bases). Germline V gives CDR1 SGHTA, CDR2 FQGNSA. The ends were cut back, 4 bases at V and 13 bases at J, with 14 bases in the middle. The CDR3 sequence is 12 residues long. The CDR3 protein is CASSSSGGRQHF. In DNA, the CDR3 is TGTGCCAGCAGCTCCTCGGGGGGGAGACAGCATTTT.

The chain combines TRBV27 with TRBJ1-1; 11 bases agree with TRBD1. The J segment lost 3 bases and the V segment lost 3 bases, leaving 6 bases of the junction unmatched. The CDR3 is 16 amino acids. Germline lookup yields CDR1 MNHEY and CDR2 SMNVEV (reference sequence). The CDR3 nucleotides are TGTGCCAGCAGTTTTTCTCCGGGACAGGGGGACACTGAAGCTTTCTTT. It is translated as CASSFSPGQGDTEAFF.

This chain connects TRBV30 to TRBJ1-5; D is uncertain. Germline V gene lookup returns CDR1 GTSNPN and CDR2 SVGIG (reference sequence). CDR3 length: 14 amino acids. Trimming stripped 0 bases from V and 3 bases from J, with 9 bases between. CDR3 nucleotides: TGTGCCTGGAGTGTCGTACAGTACAATCAGCCCCAGCATTTT. Translation gives CAWSVVQYNQPQHF.

This clone appeared a single time. V and J are TRBV19 and TRBJ2-7; 7 bases are a match to TRBD2. CDR3 size: 17 residues. V lost 4 bases, J lost 3 bases, and 15 bases stayed unmatched. Germline values: CDR1 LNHDA, CDR2 SQIVND (reference sequence). The CDR3 DNA is TGTGCCAGTAGTACCCCCGCCCGGGGCGGGAGATTCTACGAGCAGTACTTC. It is translated as CASSTPARGGRFYEQYF. The full variable domain, its missing parts supplied by reference TRBV19 and TRBJ2-7, is DGGITQSPKYLFRKEGQNVTLSCEQNLNHDAMYWYRQDPGQGLRLIYYSQIVNDFQKGDIAEGYSVSREKKESFPLTVTSAQKNPTAFYLCASSTPARGGRFYEQYFGPGTRLTVT.

The chain is built from TRBV5-1 and TRBJ2-3; 11 positions agree with TRBD2. Germline V gene sequence: CDR1 SGHRS, CDR2 YFSETQ. The CDR3 is 15 residues long. V shed 5 bases and J 6 bases; nucleotides not matched to a gene: 8. The CDR3 DNA sequence: TGCGCCAGCAGAATTAGCGGGGGGGCCTGGGATACGCAGTATTTT. Translated, it gives CASRISGGAWDTQYF.

Remarks on this clone: An end of the junction does not agree with germline; a read error may underlie this. This chain connects TRBV7-9 to TRBJ2-7; 11 bases agree with TRBD1. CDR3 length: 16 amino acids. Germline CDR1 SEHNR, CDR2 FQNEAQ (reference sequence). CDR3 bases: TGTTCCAGCAGCTTCCTTATCGGGACAGGGGGGTACGAGCAGTACTTC. It yields the protein CSSSFLIGTGGYEQYF.

The chain links TRBV30 to TRBJ1-6; D is perhaps TRBD1 (6 bases). The V end was cut by 0 bases, the J end by 1 base, with 10 bases between. Germline V gene data show CDR1 as GTSNPN and CDR2 as SVGIG (reference sequence). The CDR3 is 16 amino acids. In nucleotides, the CDR3 is TGTGCCTGGAGTGTGAGGGGGTTGTCCTATAATTCACCCCTCCACTTT. Protein sequence: CAWSVRGLSYNSPLHF.

J is TRBJ1-4 and V is TRBV5-1; 9 bases map to TRBD1. With 4 bases clipped from V and 8 bases from J, the junction kept 9 bases outside the gene matches. This CDR3 has 15 amino acids. Germline values: CDR1 SGHRS, CDR2 YFSETQ. The CDR3 DNA reads as TGCGCCAGCAGCGGGATGACAGGGGGTGGCGAAAAACTGTTTTTT. Amino acids: CASSGMTGGGEKLFF.